This T cell receptor beta chain was observed in a study of OX40 agonist ivuxolimab in advanced cancers. Clones were sequenced by immunoSEQ multiplex PCR, and TCRdb holds only the in-frame ones, with some missing. Of roughly 70,000 clones listed, about 90% are singletons. With autoimmune disease history or systemic immunosuppression, patients were excluded. General study results and limits: Some patients who did not respond also had low normalized T-cell clonal expansion.

Germline CDR1 and CDR2: KGHSH and LQKENI. The CDR3 sequence is 16 residues long. V gave up 1 base and J gave up 2 bases, with 13 bases separating them. Comments on this clone: Antigen specificity is unknown.

Sequenced material: CD4+ or CD8+ T cells sorted from blood, taken in a trial of the OX40 agonist ivuxolimab. This receptor was obtained from an adult with an advanced solid tumor such as melanoma, head and neck, liver or kidney cancer. This rearrangement joins TRBV18 to TRBJ2-3, with D perhaps TRBD2 (6 bases). This chain's CDR3 is CASSPLLAQITDTQYF. In DNA, the CDR3 is TGTGCCAGCTCACCACTCCTAGCGCAAATCACAGATACGCAGTATTTT. The variable domain in full, completed from reference TRBV18 and TRBJ2-3, reads NAGVMQNPRHLVRRRGQEARLRCSPMKGHSHVYWYRQLPEEGLKFMVYLQKENIIDESGMPKERFSAEFPKEGPSILRIQQVVRGDSAAYFCASSPLLAQITDTQYFGPGTRLTVL.